This T cell receptor beta chain was captured by sequencing in a study of T-cell reconstitution after alpha-beta-depleted transplantation in children. The TCRbeta library was prepared with unique molecular identifiers. TCRdb reprocessed the PCR reads via MiXCR and lists one record per CDR3 protein. Of 500,000 to 600,000 distinct CDR3 sequences listed, around 18% are singletons. The CDR3 runs 16 residues. The V gene lost 6 bases and the J gene lost 9 bases, with 21 bases spanning the gap. The germline V gene has CDR1 MNHEY and CDR2 SMNVEV (reference sequence). This clonotype showed up just a few times. The V and J genes are TRBV27 and TRBJ1-6, with D possibly matching TRBD1 (5 bases). The sequence was collected from a human donor who donated a stem cell graft to a child with acute lymphoblastic leukemia. The specimen was PBMCs from the stem cell graft donor, collected from the stem cell graft. The CDR3 DNA is TGTGCCAGCAGGGAAGAGGGGCAGGGTATGGGTTCACCCCTCCACTTT. Encoded protein: CASREEGQGMGSPLHF.